This T cell receptor (beta chain) is drawn from a study of T-cell reconstitution after alpha-beta-depleted transplantation in children. This clonotype was counted between two and nine times. TCRbeta library preparation incorporated unique molecular identifiers. Each CDR3 protein gets one entry after TCRdb re-called the PCR reads with MiXCR. This sample has approximately 200,000 distinct CDR3 sequences, with approximately 14% found just once. The CDR3 sequence is 14 residues long. Per the germline V gene, CDR1 is SNHLY and CDR2 is FYNNEI. V was pared by 6 bases and J by 1 base, with 5 bases of the junction left unmatched.

This TCR was recovered from a human donor who donated a stem cell graft to a child with acute lymphoblastic leukemia. This material consisted of PBMCs from the stem cell graft donor, taken from the stem cell graft. The chain joins TRBV2 to TRBJ2-5; 7 nucleotides align to TRBD2. The CDR3 sequence: CASRKSSGQETQYF. For the CDR3, the DNA is TGTGCCAGCAGAAAATCTAGCGGCCAAGAGACCCAGTACTTC.